One sample yielded the 3 T cell receptor beta chains listed below, sequenced in a study of beta chain features in type 1 diabetes. Overall study findings and caveats: TCRB CDR3s were moderately but significantly shorter in Type 1 diabetes patients in all four CD4+ subsets.

Antigen specificity for these receptors is unknown. Expressed TCRB transcripts were sequenced, since all the RNA that had been isolated was reverse transcribed. Clones were sequenced by immunoSEQ multiplex PCR, and TCRdb holds only the in-frame ones, with some missing. Of hundreds of thousands of clones in the sample, roughly an eighth were seen once. The sequenced sample was naive CD4+ T cells from blood. The receptors originated from a young man with type 1 diabetes.

This chain joins TRBV10-3 and TRBJ2-2, with 8 bases aligning to TRBD1. The CDR3 loop spans 16 amino acids. Germline V lookup: CDR1 ENHRY, CDR2 SYGVKD. V was clipped by 2 bases and J by 6 bases; unmatched bases: 8. The CDR3: CAISEAQGAGAGELFF. CDR3 coding DNA: TGTGCCATCAGTGAGGCGCAGGGGGCAGGGGCCGGGGAGCTGTTTTTT.

The sample holds a few counts of this clone. CDR3 residues: CASSASWGRREKLFF. CDR3 DNA sequence: TGTGCCAGCAGCGCAAGTTGGGGGCGCCGGGAAAAACTGTTTTTT. The rearrangement joins TRBV9 to TRBJ1-4, with D possibly TRBD1 on 6 matching bases. The germline V and J ends were trimmed by 3 bases and 8 bases, with 17 bases remaining between them. Germline V lookup: CDR1 SGDLS, CDR2 YYNGEE. The CDR3 extends over 15 amino acids.

The rearrangement links TRBV18 to TRBJ2-7, with 8 bases identical to TRBD1. V lost 6 bases, J lost 2 bases, and 3 bases stayed unmatched. Germline V CDR1 and CDR2: KGHSH, LQKENI. CDR3 length: 13 amino acids. DNA of the CDR3: TGTGCCAGCTCGACAGGGGAAACCTACGAGCAGTACTTC. Residues: CASSTGETYEQYF.